The 4 T cell receptor beta chains in this list originate from one sample, sequenced in a study of shared clonotypes between healthy human individuals. Sequencing used immunoSEQ multiplex PCR; TCRdb keeps in-frame clones, though not all of them. The profile shows roughly 500,000 clones, 70% to 80% of them singletons. The specimen was PBMCs. The receptor set was obtained from a middle-aged woman in good health. Some clones in this sample may be carry-over from other donors' samples.

This clone was observed a handful of times. The V and J genes are TRBV10-3 and TRBJ2-7; D perhaps matches TRBD2 (5 bases). The germline V and J ends were trimmed by 4 bases and 0 bases, with 13 bases remaining between them. The CDR3 sequence is 15 residues long. Germline V gene data show CDR1 as ENHRY and CDR2 as SYGVKD. CDR3 residues: CAISVGPSRSYEQYF. CDR3 DNA: TGTGCCATCAGTGTGGGCCCTAGCCGCTCCTACGAGCAGTACTTC.

The rearrangement uses TRBV29-1 and TRBJ2-7, with TRBD2 matching over 12 bases. Losses at the gene ends were 6 bases for V and 7 bases for J; bases not matched to a gene: 7. CDR3 size: 13 residues. Germline values: CDR1 SQVTM, CDR2 ANQGSEA. CDR3 in amino acids: CSVRLAGAREQYF. For the CDR3, the DNA is TGCAGCGTACGACTAGCGGGAGCGAGGGAGCAGTACTTC.

The genes are TRBV7-2 and TRBJ2-7; 7 bases agree with TRBD2. The CDR3 contains 16 residues. Germline CDR1 and CDR2: SGHTA and FQGNSA. After removal of 5 bases from V and 0 bases from J, the junction contained 10 bases not matched to a gene. The CDR3 loop is CASSPTGRGSSYEQYF. In DNA form, the CDR3 reads TGTGCCAGCAGCCCTACGGGGAGGGGAAGCTCCTACGAGCAGTACTTC.

The CDR3 loop is CASSEGQGAWQPQHF. In nucleotides, the CDR3 is TGTGCCAGCAGTGAGGGCCAGGGGGCTTGGCAGCCCCAGCATTTT. The chain is built from TRBV25-1 and TRBJ1-5; 8 bases are a match to TRBD1. This CDR3 has 15 residues. The junction had 8 bases not matched to a gene; V was cut back by 3 bases and J by 7 bases. The germline CDR1 and CDR2 sequences are MGHDK and SYGVNS.